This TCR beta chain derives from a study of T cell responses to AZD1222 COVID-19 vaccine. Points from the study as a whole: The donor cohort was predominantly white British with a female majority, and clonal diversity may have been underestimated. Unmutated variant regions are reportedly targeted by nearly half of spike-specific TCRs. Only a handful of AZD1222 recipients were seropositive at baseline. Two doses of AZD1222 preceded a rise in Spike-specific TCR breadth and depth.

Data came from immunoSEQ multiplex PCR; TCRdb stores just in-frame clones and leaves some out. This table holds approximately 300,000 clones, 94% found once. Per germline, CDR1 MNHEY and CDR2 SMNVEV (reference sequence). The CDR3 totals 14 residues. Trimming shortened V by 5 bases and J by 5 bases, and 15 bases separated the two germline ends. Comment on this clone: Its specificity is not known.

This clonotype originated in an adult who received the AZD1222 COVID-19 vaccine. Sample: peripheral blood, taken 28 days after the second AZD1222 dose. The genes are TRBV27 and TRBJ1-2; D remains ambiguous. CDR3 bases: TGTGCCAGCAGTAACGGAAACCTGGGGTATGGCTACACCTTC. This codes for CASSNGNLGYGYTF.